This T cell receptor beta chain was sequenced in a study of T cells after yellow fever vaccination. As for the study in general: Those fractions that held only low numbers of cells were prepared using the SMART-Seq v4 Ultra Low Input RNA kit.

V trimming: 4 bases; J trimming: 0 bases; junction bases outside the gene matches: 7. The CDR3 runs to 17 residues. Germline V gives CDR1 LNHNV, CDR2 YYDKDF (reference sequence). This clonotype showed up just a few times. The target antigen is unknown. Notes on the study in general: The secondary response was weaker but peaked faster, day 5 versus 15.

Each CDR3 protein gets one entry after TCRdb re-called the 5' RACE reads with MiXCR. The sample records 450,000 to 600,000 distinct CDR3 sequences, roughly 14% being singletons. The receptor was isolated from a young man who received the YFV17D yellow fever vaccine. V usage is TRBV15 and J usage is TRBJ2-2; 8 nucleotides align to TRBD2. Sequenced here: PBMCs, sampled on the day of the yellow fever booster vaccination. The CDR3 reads CATSTTSGASNTGELFF. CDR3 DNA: TGTGCCACCAGCACCACTAGCGGAGCCTCGAACACCGGGGAGCTGTTTTTT.